Listed here are 9 T cell receptor beta chains from one sample, sequenced in a study of T cells in localized non-small cell lung cancer (TCRdb year 2020). The receptor library was made with the immunoSEQ multiplex PCR assay. What TCRdb holds here is the immuneACCESS table cut down to in-frame rearrangements. Part of the clones is not present; checked against another copy, under half of the missing clones reflect an unresolved V gene, and the others are unexplained. This sample is represented by about 43,000 clones; about 91% of them were singletons. More than 9% of the sample is held by the ten biggest clonotypes. Sample: PBMCs, taken before any cancer treatment. Every receptor here comes from a woman between 35 and 75 years old with stage II lung adenocarcinoma.

The V gene is TRBV6-1, the J gene TRBJ1-1; D is ambiguous. This CDR3 has 13 amino acids. The germline CDR1 and CDR2 sequences are MNHNS and SASEGT. V dropped 7 bases and J dropped 0 bases, with 9 bases sitting between them. The CDR3 protein is CASMGGLNTEAFF. The CDR3 coding sequence is TGTGCCAGCATGGGAGGATTGAACACTGAAGCTTTCTTT.

This clone has a single count. The rearrangement uses TRBV14 and TRBJ1-2, with 7 nucleotides matching TRBD1. The CDR3 extends over 13 amino acids. The junction had 5 bases not matched to a gene; V was cut back by 2 bases and J by 8 bases. Germline-derived CDR1 and CDR2 are SGHDN and FVKESK. In DNA, the CDR3 is TGTGCCAGCAGCCAAACGACAGGGACCGGCTACACCTTC. Protein sequence: CASSQTTGTGYTF.

V and J are TRBV15 and TRBJ2-7; no reliable D call. Trimming removed 1 base at V and 6 bases at J, with 10 bases between. The CDR3 extends over 13 amino acids. CDR1 and CDR2 (germline): LNHNV, YYDKDF (reference sequence). In DNA form, the CDR3 reads TGTGCCACCAGCAGAGGCAGGTTGGGCGAGCAGTACTTC. It yields the protein CATSRGRLGEQYF.

The chain joins TRBV5-4 to TRBJ2-5; perhaps TRBD2 as D (5 bases). CDR3 length: 14 residues. The germline gives CDR1 SGHNT, CDR2 YYREEE (reference sequence). Trimming took 6 bases from V and 2 from J, leaving 14 bases between them. CDR3 amino acids: CASTRAIAQETQYF. In DNA, the CDR3 is TGTGCCAGCACGCGGGCGATAGCACAAGAGACCCAGTACTTC.

Only one count was recorded for this clone. The chain carries TRBV4-2 and TRBJ2-5; 7 bases align to TRBD2. Germline V CDR1 and CDR2: LGHNA, YNFKEQ. Unmatched junction bases numbered 4, after V lost 0 bases and J lost 3 bases. The CDR3 extends over 15 amino acids. DNA of the CDR3: TGTGCCAGCAGCCAAGATGTGGGGAGGGAAGAGACCCAGTACTTC. It yields the protein CASSQDVGREETQYF.

The chain uses TRBV18 and TRBJ2-7; TRBD1 agrees at 8 bases. With V trimmed by 5 bases and J by 2 bases, 8 bases remained unmatched. Looked up from germline, CDR1 is KGHSH and CDR2 is LQKENI. The CDR3 has 15 amino acids. CDR3: CASSENPGQAYEQYF. CDR3 bases: TGTGCCAGCTCAGAGAACCCGGGACAGGCCTACGAGCAGTACTTC.

The J gene is TRBJ1-3, the V gene TRBV6-5; D remains unclear. V was pared by 7 bases and J by 0 bases, with 10 bases between. CDR1 is MNHEY and CDR2 is SVGAGI in the germline V gene. The CDR3 consists of 14 residues. The CDR3 DNA sequence: TGTGCCAGCATTGGACGGGACTCTGGAAACACCATATATTTT. It codes for CASIGRDSGNTIYF.

The chain combines TRBV6-5 with TRBJ2-3; 9 nucleotides agree with TRBD2. V lost 2 bases, J lost 7 bases, and 4 bases stayed unmatched. Germline CDR1 is MNHEY and CDR2 is SVGAGI. This CDR3 contains 14 residues. Written as DNA, the CDR3 is TGTGCCAGCAGTTACGGGCTAGCGGGGAATACGCAGTATTTT. Amino acid sequence: CASSYGLAGNTQYF.

This chain uses TRBV28 with TRBJ2-1; 11 bases are shared with TRBD2. The CDR3 loop spans 15 amino acids. V was pared by 3 bases and J by 4 bases, with 2 bases of the junction left unmatched. Germline assignment: CDR1 MDHEN and CDR2 SYDVKM. The CDR3 loop is CASSLTSGVYNEQFF. For the CDR3, the DNA is TGTGCCAGCAGTTTGACTAGCGGGGTATACAATGAGCAGTTCTTC.